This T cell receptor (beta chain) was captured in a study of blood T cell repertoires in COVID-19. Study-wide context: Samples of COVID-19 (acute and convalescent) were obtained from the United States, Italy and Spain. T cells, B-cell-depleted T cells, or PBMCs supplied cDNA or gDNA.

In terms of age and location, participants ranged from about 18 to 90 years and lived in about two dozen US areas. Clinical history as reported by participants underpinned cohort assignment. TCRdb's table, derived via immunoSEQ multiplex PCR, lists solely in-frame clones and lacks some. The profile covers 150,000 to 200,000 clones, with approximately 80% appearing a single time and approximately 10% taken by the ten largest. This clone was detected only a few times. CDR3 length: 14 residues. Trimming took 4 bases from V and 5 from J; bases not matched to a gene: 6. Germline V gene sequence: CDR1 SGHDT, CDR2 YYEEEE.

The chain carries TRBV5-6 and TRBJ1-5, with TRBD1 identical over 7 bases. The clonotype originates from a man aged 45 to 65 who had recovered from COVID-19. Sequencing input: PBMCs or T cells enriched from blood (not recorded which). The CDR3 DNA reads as TGTGCCAGCAGCCTGGGACAGTGGGATCAGCCCCAGCATTTT. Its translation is CASSLGQWDQPQHF.